This passage covers 16 T cell receptor beta chains from one sample sequenced in a study of blood T cell repertoires in COVID-19. TCRdb's table, derived via immunoSEQ multiplex PCR, lists solely in-frame clones and lacks some. Of under 80,000 clones in the sample, 85% to 90% are singletons; the top ten hold roughly 3.6%. Material for sequencing was peripheral blood. Source of these receptors: a man aged 65 to 79 with active COVID-19.

The chain employs TRBV7-8 and TRBJ1-6, with D possibly TRBD1 on 5 matching bases. The V end was cut by 8 bases, the J end by 0 bases, with 14 bases between. The CDR3 sequence is 16 residues long. Germline CDR1 SGHVS, CDR2 FQNEAQ. The DNA for the CDR3 is TGTGCCAGCGCCCGGGGGTTTAGCTCCTATAATTCACCCCTCCACTTT. It codes for CASARGFSSYNSPLHF. Looking up the rest from reference TRBV7-8 and TRBJ1-6 gives the full variable domain: GAGVSQSPRYKVAKRGQDVALRCDPISGHVSLFWYQQALGQGPEFLTYFQNEAQLDKSGLPSDRFFAERPEGSVSTLKIQRTQQEDSAVYLCASARGFSSYNSPLHFGNGTRLTVT.

This chain uses TRBV19 with TRBJ1-5, with a weak D call TRBD1 (5 bases). V lost 1 base and J 7 bases, leaving 14 bases between the germline ends. The germline V gene has CDR1 LNHDA and CDR2 SQIVND (reference sequence). This CDR3 spans 15 amino acids. The CDR3 protein is CASSIGQGGWQPQHF. CDR3 nucleotides: TGTGCCAGTAGTATAGGGCAGGGAGGTTGGCAGCCCCAGCATTTT.

This clone was picked up one time. The chain is built from TRBV9 and TRBJ2-3; D may be TRBD2 (6 bases). From germline, CDR1 is SGDLS and CDR2 YYNGEE. Between the trimmed V and J ends, which lost 4 bases and 0 bases, there was a span of 15 bases. There are 16 residues in the CDR3. DNA for the CDR3: TGTGCCAGCAGCCCCGCAACTAGCACTAGCACAGATACGCAGTATTTT. This translates into CASSPATSTSTDTQYF.

The chain couples TRBV7-3 to TRBJ2-2; 9 bases fit TRBD1. CDR3 size: 15 residues. Germline CDR1 reads SGHTA; CDR2 reads FQGTGA. Trimming took 5 bases from V and 10 from J; bases not matched to a gene: 11. The DNA for the CDR3 is TGTGCCAGCAGCCCCACCCTGACAGGGGGAGAGGAGCTGTTTTTT. Its translation is CASSPTLTGGEELFF.

The gene calls are TRBV6-5 and TRBJ1-1; 8 bases map to TRBD1. The CDR3 runs to 16 residues. The V and J ends lost 4 bases and 5 bases, in that order; junction bases with no gene match: 12. CDR1 MNHEY and CDR2 SVGAGI come from the germline V gene. The CDR3 protein is CASSSDGQGRRTEAFF. CDR3 in DNA: TGTGCCAGCAGTTCCGACGGACAGGGCCGAAGGACTGAAGCTTTCTTT.

J is TRBJ1-5 and V is TRBV19; 9 bases fit TRBD1. The V and J ends lost 4 bases and 5 bases, in that order; junction bases with no gene match: 9. In germline, CDR1 is LNHDA, CDR2 SQIVND (reference sequence). The CDR3 has 16 residues. The CDR3 coding sequence is TGTGCCAGTAGTACCACTCCCGGGACAGGGTATCAGCCCCAGCATTTT. This translates into CASSTTPGTGYQPQHF. The full variable domain, with the rest looked up from reference TRBV19 and TRBJ1-5, is DGGITQSPKYLFRKEGQNVTLSCEQNLNHDAMYWYRQDPGQGLRLIYYSQIVNDFQKGDIAEGYSVSREKKESFPLTVTSAQKNPTAFYLCASSTTPGTGYQPQHFGDGTRLSIL.

In its sample, this clone was seen a few times. The V call is TRBV27, the J call TRBJ2-7; weak D call: TRBD2 (7 bases). The germline gives CDR1 MNHEY, CDR2 SMNVEV (reference sequence). CDR3 size: 15 residues. V shed 0 bases and J shed 5 bases, with 14 bases lying between them. The CDR3 nucleotides are TGTGCCAGCAGTTTATCGGGGGGGCGGGCCCACGAGCAGTACTTC. Its protein product is CASSLSGGRAHEQYF.

This clone appeared once. This chain connects TRBV24-1 to TRBJ2-3; the match to TRBD2 covers 7 bases. This CDR3 spans 13 amino acids. After removal of 9 bases from V and 4 bases from J, the junction contained 6 bases not matched to a gene. Germline CDR1 KGHDR, CDR2 SFDVKD. The CDR3 nucleotides read TGTGCCACCGGGAGGGGCCCCCCAGATACGCAGTATTTT. Its translation: CATGRGPPDTQYF.

This chain links TRBV4-3 with TRBJ2-1; 12 bases agree with TRBD2. With 4 bases clipped from V and 2 bases from J, the junction kept 6 bases outside the gene matches. There are 17 residues in the CDR3. CDR1 and CDR2 (germline): LGHNA, YSLEER. CDR3 bases: TGCGCCAGCAGCCGGAACCTAGCGGGAGGGGCCTACAATGAGCAGTTCTTC. Its protein is CASSRNLAGGAYNEQFF.

The chain joins TRBV6-4 to TRBJ2-3; no reliable D call. The CDR3 is 14 amino acids. Germline CDR1 is MRHNA and CDR2 is SNTAGT. V was clipped by 2 bases and J by 2 bases, with 8 bases between them. This chain's CDR3 is CASSDGLYTDTQYF. Written as DNA, the CDR3 is TGTGCCAGCAGTGACGGGCTCTACACAGATACGCAGTATTTT.

This clone was seen just once. The chain combines TRBV11-2 with TRBJ2-1; TRBD2 agrees at 14 bases. CDR1 and CDR2 (germline): SGHAT, FQNNGV. The CDR3 extends over 17 amino acids. V gave up 5 bases and J gave up 4 bases; unmatched junction bases: 7. The CDR3 bases are TGTGCCAGCAGCCCCCGACTAGCGGGAGGGGGGTACAATGAGCAGTTCTTC. The encoded protein is CASSPRLAGGGYNEQFF.

V usage is TRBV7-9 and J usage is TRBJ2-7, with D unresolved. Trimming took 1 base from V and 6 from J, leaving 4 bases between them. The germline CDR1 and CDR2 sequences are SEHNR and FQNEAQ (reference sequence). The CDR3 has 11 amino acids. Written as DNA, the CDR3 is TGTGCCAGCAGCTTAGTGGCCGAGCAGTACTTC. Protein: CASSLVAEQYF. The full variable domain, its missing parts supplied by reference TRBV7-9 and TRBJ2-7, is DTGVSQNPRHKITKRGQNVTFRCDPISEHNRLYWYRQTLGQGPEFLTYFQNEAQLEKSRLLSDRFSAERPKGSFSTLEIQRTEQGDSAMYLCASSLVAEQYFGPGTRLTVT.

This clone was counted once. The chain joins TRBV18 to TRBJ2-5, with 7 positions matching TRBD2. CDR1 is KGHSH and CDR2 is LQKENI in the germline V gene. CDR3 length: 16 amino acids. The ends lost 3 bases at V and 1 base at J; junction bases unmatched: 8. The CDR3 nucleotides are TGTGCCAGCTCACCTGTGGCTAGCGGATCCCAAGAGACCCAGTACTTC. Translating gives CASSPVASGSQETQYF.

The CDR3 DNA sequence: TGTGCCAGCAGTGACGACAGGGGGTGGGAGACCCAGTACTTC. It is translated as CASSDDRGWETQYF. V gene TRBV2 combines with J gene TRBJ2-5; TRBD1 aligns across 9 bases. CDR1 and CDR2 from the germline V gene are SNHLY and FYNNEI. There are 14 residues in the CDR3. The J segment lost 5 bases and the V segment lost 3 bases, leaving 4 bases of the junction unmatched.

This clone appeared a single time. The chain is built from TRBV3-1 (or the pseudogene TRBV3-2) and TRBJ1-5; D possibly corresponds to TRBD1 (6 bases). This CDR3 region has 16 residues. Germline assignment: CDR1 LGHDT and CDR2 YNNKEL (reference sequence). Trimming removed 4 bases at V and 4 bases at J, with 17 bases between. In DNA form, the CDR3 reads TGTGCCAGCAGCCCGATCCAGGGGTTGAGGAATCAGCCCCAGCATTTT. Translation: CASSPIQGLRNQPQHF.

The chain couples TRBV5-5 to TRBJ2-3; 7 bases are a match to TRBD2. Unmatched junction bases numbered 13, after V lost 3 bases and J lost 0 bases. This CDR3 has 18 residues. Germline loops: CDR1 SGHKS, CDR2 YYEKEE (reference sequence). The CDR3 is CASSSPSGPPTSTDTQYF. For the CDR3, the DNA is TGTGCCAGCAGCTCTCCTAGCGGCCCCCCGACCAGCACAGATACGCAGTATTTT.